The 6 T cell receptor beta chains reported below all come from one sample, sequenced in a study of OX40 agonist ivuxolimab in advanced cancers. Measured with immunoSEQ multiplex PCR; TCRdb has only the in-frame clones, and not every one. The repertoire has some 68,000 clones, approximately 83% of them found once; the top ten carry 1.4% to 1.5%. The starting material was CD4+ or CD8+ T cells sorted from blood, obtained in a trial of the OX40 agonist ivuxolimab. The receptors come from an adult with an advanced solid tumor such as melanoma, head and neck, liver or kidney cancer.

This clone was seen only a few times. This CDR3 is CASSLQQGGTGELFF. The CDR3 DNA follows: TGCGCCAGCAGCTTGCAACAGGGGGGCACCGGGGAGCTGTTTTTT. The chain carries TRBV5-1 and TRBJ2-2; TRBD1 matches 8 bases. Germline-derived CDR1 and CDR2 are SGHRS and YFSETQ. V lost 1 base to trimming and J lost 4 bases; unmatched junction nucleotides: 3. The CDR3 spans 15 residues.

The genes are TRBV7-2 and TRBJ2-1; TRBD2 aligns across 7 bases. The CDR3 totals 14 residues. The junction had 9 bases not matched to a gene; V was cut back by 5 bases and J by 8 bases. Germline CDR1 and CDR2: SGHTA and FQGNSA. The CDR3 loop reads CASSLRGDLHEQFF. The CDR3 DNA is TGTGCCAGCAGCCTCCGGGGGGACCTGCATGAGCAGTTCTTC.

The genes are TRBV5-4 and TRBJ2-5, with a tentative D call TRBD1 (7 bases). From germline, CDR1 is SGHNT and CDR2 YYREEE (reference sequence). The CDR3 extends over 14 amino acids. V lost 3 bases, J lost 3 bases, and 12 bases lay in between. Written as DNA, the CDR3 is TGTGCCAGCAGCTGGCGGGACAGTGAAGAGACCCAGTACTTC. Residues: CASSWRDSEETQYF.

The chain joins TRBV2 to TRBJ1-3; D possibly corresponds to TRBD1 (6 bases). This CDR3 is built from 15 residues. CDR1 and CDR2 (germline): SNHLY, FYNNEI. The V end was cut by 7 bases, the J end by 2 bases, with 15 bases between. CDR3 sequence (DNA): TGTGCCAGCATGAGACAGGTCGACCCTGGAAACACCATATATTTT. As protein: CASMRQVDPGNTIYF.

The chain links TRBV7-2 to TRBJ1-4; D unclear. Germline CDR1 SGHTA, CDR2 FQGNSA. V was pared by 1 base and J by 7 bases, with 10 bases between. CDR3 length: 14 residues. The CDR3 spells CASSLEVWGEKLFF. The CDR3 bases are TGTGCCAGCAGCTTAGAGGTGTGGGGTGAAAAACTGTTTTTT.

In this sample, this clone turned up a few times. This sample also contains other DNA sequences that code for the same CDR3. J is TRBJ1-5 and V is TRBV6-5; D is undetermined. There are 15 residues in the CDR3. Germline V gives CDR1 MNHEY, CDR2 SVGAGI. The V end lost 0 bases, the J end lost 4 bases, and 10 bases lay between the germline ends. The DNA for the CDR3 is TGTGCCAGCAGTTACTCAGGGCAGCATAATCAGCCCCAGCATTTT. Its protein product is CASSYSGQHNQPQHF.